The present entry profiles one T cell receptor beta chain with its context. CDR1 and CDR2 from the germline V gene are MGHRA and YSYEKL. The V segment lost 0 bases and the J segment 4 bases; nucleotides outside the gene matches: 6. CDR3 length: 18 amino acids. The data stem from a study of blood T cell repertoires in COVID-19. Study at large: Specimens from acute and convalescent COVID-19 originated in the United States, Italy and Spain. PBMCs, B-cell-depleted T cells, or T cells were the source of the cDNA or gDNA that made up the material.

Original handling: Scientists estimated how many nucleated cells there were by amplifying reference gene primers. Sequencing was performed with immunoSEQ multiplex PCR; in TCRdb, only in-frame clones are kept and a portion is missing. V, J and clone size are taken as reported in that table, and D and trimming were inferred from the DNA itself. The sample carries roughly 52,000 clones, roughly 90% recorded once. This rearrangement joins TRBV4-1 to TRBJ2-2; TRBD2 matches 12 bases. The sequence was collected from a man aged 60 to 69 with active COVID-19. The source material was peripheral blood. CDR3 in amino acids: CASSQDPMGLAGTGELFF. CDR3 DNA: TGCGCCAGCAGCCAAGATCCGATGGGACTAGCGGGCACCGGGGAGCTGTTTTTT.